The 31 T cell receptor beta chains in this list originate from one sample, sequenced in a study of blood T cell repertoires in COVID-19. Profiled with immunoSEQ multiplex PCR; TCRdb holds only in-frame clones, not every one. The table lists approximately 270,000 clones, roughly 85% of them singletons. The specimen sequenced was peripheral blood. All receptors come from a young man with active or convalescent COVID-19.

The rearrangement joins TRBV6-5 to TRBJ1-1, with a possible D match to TRBD1 (5 bases). The CDR3 loop spans 16 amino acids. With 1 base removed from V and 2 bases from J, the gap between germline ends came to 14 bases. The germline CDR1 and CDR2 sequences are MNHEY and SVGAGI. CDR3 sequence: CASSYWGVNRNTEAFF. The CDR3 DNA sequence: TGTGCCAGCAGTTACTGGGGGGTTAACCGAAACACTGAAGCTTTCTTT.

This clone has a handful of counts. The gene calls are TRBV12-3 or TRBV12-4 and TRBJ1-2; 7 bases map to TRBD1. There are 13 residues in the CDR3. The trim removed 6 bases at V and 5 bases at J, leaving 6 bases unmatched. In DNA, the CDR3 is TGTGCCAGCAGCACGGGGACAGCTTATGGCTACACCTTC. Encoded protein: CASSTGTAYGYTF.

This clone appeared a single time. This chain joins TRBV5-6 and TRBJ1-1, with unresolved D. The germline V gene has CDR1 SGHDT and CDR2 YYEEEE. The CDR3 loop spans 17 amino acids. Trimming left V 1 base short and J 0 bases short, with 16 bases between. The CDR3: CASSLSLLDSVNTEAFF. In DNA form, the CDR3 reads TGTGCCAGCAGCTTGTCCTTGTTAGACTCGGTGAACACTGAAGCTTTCTTT. The full variable domain, its missing parts supplied by reference TRBV5-6 and TRBJ1-1, is DAGVTQSPTHLIKTRGQQVTLRCSPKSGHDTVSWYQQALGQGPQFIFQYYEEEERQRGNFPDRFSGHQFPNYSSELNVNALLLGDSALYLCASSLSLLDSVNTEAFFGQGTRLTVV.

The table lists this clone with a few counts. The V gene is TRBV6-5, the J gene TRBJ2-1; D perhaps matches TRBD2 (7 bases). Trimming stripped 6 bases from V and 6 bases from J, with 15 bases between. CDR3 length equals 14 residues. Germline V gene sequence: CDR1 MNHEY, CDR2 SVGAGI. This CDR3 reads CASRGGGPVNEQFF. The CDR3 region has the DNA TGTGCCAGCAGAGGGGGAGGGCCGGTCAATGAGCAGTTCTTC.

V is TRBV19 and J is TRBJ1-4; D possibly corresponds to TRBD1 (6 bases). Trimming removed 1 base at V and 6 bases at J, with 12 bases between. The CDR3 runs 15 residues. CDR1 is LNHDA and CDR2 is SQIVND in the germline V gene (reference sequence). As DNA, the CDR3 is TGTGCCAGTAGTATAGGAGGACCAGGGGATGAAAAACTGTTTTTT. Its protein product is CASSIGGPGDEKLFF. The variable domain in full, completed from reference TRBV19 and TRBJ1-4, reads DGGITQSPKYLFRKEGQNVTLSCEQNLNHDAMYWYRQDPGQGLRLIYYSQIVNDFQKGDIAEGYSVSREKKESFPLTVTSAQKNPTAFYLCASSIGGPGDEKLFFGSGTQLSVL.

J is TRBJ2-7 and V is TRBV6-5; 8 nucleotides align to TRBD2. The CDR3 covers 15 residues. Germline V gene sequence: CDR1 MNHEY, CDR2 SVGAGI. J gave up 1 base and V 4 bases, and 6 bases lay outside the gene matches. Written as DNA, the CDR3 is TGTGCCAGCAGTTTCAGCGGGGGCCTTTCCTACGAGCAGTACTTC. Its translation is CASSFSGGLSYEQYF.

The V call is TRBV10-3, the J call TRBJ2-1, with 7 bases fitting TRBD2. Germline CDR1 ENHRY, CDR2 SYGVKD. This CDR3 spans 15 amino acids. The trim removed 6 bases at V and 7 bases at J, leaving 12 bases unmatched. The CDR3: CAISRGGGSVNEQFF. The CDR3 region has the DNA TGTGCCATCAGCCGCGGCGGGGGAAGCGTGAATGAGCAGTTCTTC.

V is TRBV5-1 and J is TRBJ1-1; D is undetermined. V shed 6 bases and J shed 5 bases, with 20 bases lying between them. The CDR3 covers 15 residues. Germline V gene sequence: CDR1 SGHRS, CDR2 YFSETQ. The CDR3 loop reads CASTMEAVGRTEAFF. CDR3 nucleotides: TGCGCCAGCACCATGGAGGCAGTTGGTCGGACTGAAGCTTTCTTT.

V is TRBV19 and J is TRBJ2-1; D not certain. The germline gives CDR1 LNHDA, CDR2 SQIVND (reference sequence). The CDR3 has 15 residues. V shed 0 bases and J shed 4 bases, with 10 bases lying between them. CDR3 region: CASSIELADYNEQFF. DNA of the CDR3: TGTGCCAGTAGTATAGAGTTAGCAGATTACAATGAGCAGTTCTTC.

The rearrangement links TRBV24-1 to TRBJ2-5; the D gene is possibly TRBD1 (6 bases). CDR3 length equals 13 residues. Germline lookup yields CDR1 KGHDR and CDR2 SFDVKD. Trimming shortened V by 5 bases and J by 7 bases, and 13 bases separated the two germline ends. The CDR3, as DNA: TGTGCCACCAGTGCAGGGGACGAAGGGACCCAGTACTTC. It translates to CATSAGDEGTQYF.

V and J are TRBV27 and TRBJ2-7, with 10 bases matching TRBD2. Germline assignment: CDR1 MNHEY and CDR2 SMNVEV (reference sequence). CDR3 length: 17 amino acids. The ends lost 5 bases at V and 2 bases at J; junction bases unmatched: 12. The CDR3 DNA follows: TGTGCCAGCAGTCAAACTCAGCTAGCGGGAGTGGCCTACGAGCAGTACTTC. Translating it yields CASSQTQLAGVAYEQYF.

The chain combines TRBV7-2 with TRBJ1-1, with TRBD1 as a possible D gene (5 bases). This CDR3 has 14 amino acids. V was cut by 4 bases and J by 0 bases, with 9 bases left in between. Germline V gives CDR1 SGHTA, CDR2 FQGNSA. The CDR3 region has the DNA TGTGCCAGCAGCTCACAGGTTTTGAACACTGAAGCTTTCTTT. Translating it yields CASSSQVLNTEAFF.

This chain uses TRBV27 with TRBJ2-5; 9 positions match TRBD1. V trimming: 6 bases; J trimming: 3 bases; junction bases outside the gene matches: 8. CDR1 is MNHEY and CDR2 is SMNVEV in the germline V gene (reference sequence). CDR3 length: 15 amino acids. The DNA for the CDR3 is TGTGCCAGCAGGGAACAGGGGGCGGGCGAAGAGACCCAGTACTTC. Its translation: CASREQGAGEETQYF.

This chain joins TRBV25-1 and TRBJ2-1; weak D call: TRBD2 (6 bases). Trimming left V 4 bases short and J 1 base short, with 11 bases between. Germline CDR1 is MGHDK and CDR2 is SYGVNS. The CDR3 consists of 15 residues. CDR3 nucleotides: TGTGCCAGCAGTGTAAGGCGGGGATCCTACAATGAGCAGTTCTTC. It encodes CASSVRRGSYNEQFF.

The chain is built from TRBV7-2 and TRBJ1-1; 11 nucleotides agree with TRBD1. J was trimmed by 5 bases and V by 5 bases; bases with no gene match: 10. The length of the CDR3 is 16 residues. The germline V gene encodes CDR1 SGHTA and CDR2 FQGNSA. This CDR3 reads CASSPGTGGILTEAFF. CDR3 nucleotides: TGTGCCAGCAGCCCGGGGACAGGGGGTATTCTAACTGAAGCTTTCTTT.

CDR3 nucleotides: TGTGCCAGCAGTCTAATTCGGGTGAACACTGAAGCTTTCTTT. This encodes CASSLIRVNTEAFF. The chain couples TRBV28 to TRBJ1-1; D remains unclear. V was shortened by 5 bases and J by 0 bases, with 10 bases between the two germline ends. CDR3 size: 14 residues. CDR1 is MDHEN and CDR2 is SYDVKM in the germline V gene.

J is TRBJ1-2 and V is TRBV12-5, with 9 bases that match TRBD1. V shed 5 bases and J 4 bases; nucleotides not matched to a gene: 5. The CDR3 covers 14 residues. CDR1 and CDR2 (germline): LGHNT, FRNRAP. CDR3 residues: CASGPPTGGYGYTF. The DNA of the CDR3 is TGTGCTAGTGGTCCCCCGACAGGGGGCTATGGCTACACCTTC.

The CDR3 spells CASRQGSIYEQYF. The CDR3 coding sequence is TGCGCCAGCAGACAGGGAAGTATCTACGAGCAGTACTTC. V and J are TRBV5-1 and TRBJ2-7, with a possible D match to TRBD1 (6 bases). V was shortened by 5 bases and J by 3 bases, with 12 bases between the two germline ends. The CDR3 spans 13 residues. Germline CDR1 is SGHRS and CDR2 is YFSETQ.

The chain uses TRBV6-5 and TRBJ2-7; 8 positions agree with TRBD2. The J segment lost 9 bases and the V segment lost 7 bases, leaving 14 bases of the junction unmatched. Germline V gene sequence: CDR1 MNHEY, CDR2 SVGAGI. This CDR3 is 14 amino acids long. CDR3 nucleotides: TGTGCCAGCAAGCCGGGACTAGGAGCTCTTGGGCAGTACTTC. Protein sequence: CASKPGLGALGQYF.

This chain uses TRBV9 with TRBJ2-1; TRBD2 matches 12 bases. Germline V gene sequence: CDR1 SGDLS, CDR2 YYNGEE. The CDR3 is 16 amino acids. The V gene end was trimmed by 3 bases and the J gene end by 6 bases; junction bases not matched to a gene: 7. CDR3 sequence reads: CASSGKLAGGVNEQFF. The CDR3 nucleotides are TGTGCCAGCAGCGGAAAACTAGCGGGAGGAGTCAATGAGCAGTTCTTC.

The chain combines TRBV30 with TRBJ1-5; D possibly corresponds to TRBD1 (5 bases). CDR3 size: 13 residues. Germline V gene data show CDR1 as GTSNPN and CDR2 as SVGIG (reference sequence). V was cut by 2 bases and J by 7 bases, with 12 bases left in between. The CDR3: CAWSLDSNQPQHF. The CDR3 nucleotides read TGTGCCTGGAGTCTAGACAGTAACCAGCCCCAGCATTTT.

The chain joins TRBV5-1 to TRBJ2-2, with 10 positions matching TRBD1. The CDR3 has 15 amino acids. V dropped 4 bases and J dropped 1; count of bases not matched to a gene: 1. Germline V gives CDR1 SGHRS, CDR2 YFSETQ. The CDR3 here is CASSRDRGNTGELFF. The CDR3 bases are TGCGCCAGCAGCAGGGACAGGGGGAACACCGGGGAGCTGTTTTTT.

Here the CDR3 DNA reads TGTGCCTGCCCCCGGGACAGGTTCTACGAGCAGTACTTC. Residues: CACPRDRFYEQYF. The chain joins TRBV28 to TRBJ2-7; 8 positions match TRBD1. The CDR3 runs to 13 residues. Germline-derived CDR1 and CDR2 are MDHEN and SYDVKM. The J segment lost 3 bases and the V segment lost 11 bases, leaving 9 bases of the junction unmatched.

V gene TRBV7-3 combines with J gene TRBJ1-2; TRBD1 matches at 7 bases. The CDR3 spans 14 residues. V shed 5 bases, J shed 3 bases, and the junction held 6 bases outside the gene matches. Germline CDR1 is SGHTA and CDR2 is FQGTGA. Here the CDR3 DNA reads TGTGCCAGCAGCCCTACAGGGGCTGACTATGGCTACACCTTC. The encoded protein is CASSPTGADYGYTF.

This chain links TRBV18 with TRBJ2-3; tentative D call: TRBD1 (5 bases). This CDR3 has 18 residues. The ends were cut back, 1 base at V and 2 bases at J, with 19 bases in the middle. Germline CDR1 KGHSH, CDR2 LQKENI. CDR3 amino acids: CASSPRRGAMDLTDTQYF. The CDR3 DNA reads TGTGCCAGCTCACCACGAAGGGGCGCTATGGATCTCACAGATACGCAGTATTTT.

This clone was observed a few times. The chain has TRBV23-1 and TRBJ1-1, with D maybe TRBD1 (5 bases). TRBV23-1 is classed as an ORF, of uncertain function. The CDR3 consists of 20 residues. V shed 0 bases and J shed 5 bases, with 28 bases lying between them. The CDR3 is CASSQSSLSGVRGGETEAFF. CDR3 nucleotides: TGCGCCAGCAGTCAATCCTCCCTCAGTGGGGTCCGGGGAGGGGAAACTGAAGCTTTCTTT.

This rearrangement joins TRBV27 to TRBJ2-5; the D gene is possibly TRBD2 (6 bases). Germline V gene data show CDR1 as MNHEY and CDR2 as SMNVEV (reference sequence). The length of the CDR3 is 17 residues. Trimming pared 1 base from V and 0 bases from J, leaving 15 bases between. CDR3 nucleotide sequence: TGTGCCAGCAGTTTATATTCGGCGGGAAGGTACCAAGAGACCCAGTACTTC. It yields the protein CASSLYSAGRYQETQYF.

The genes are TRBV12-3 or TRBV12-4 and TRBJ2-7, with a possible D match to TRBD2 (6 bases). Trimming cost V 6 bases and J 5 bases, with 8 bases left between them. This CDR3 is 11 amino acids long. In DNA, the CDR3 is TGTGCCAGCAGCCGGGGGAACGAGCAGTACTTC. Translated: CASSRGNEQYF.

This clone was seen just once. The rearrangement uses TRBV18 and TRBJ1-2; 7 positions agree with TRBD1. With 6 bases clipped from V and 4 bases from J, the junction kept 11 bases outside the gene matches. The length of the CDR3 is 15 residues. The germline V gene encodes CDR1 KGHSH and CDR2 LQKENI. The CDR3 bases are TGTGCCAGCTCCCCTGTGATTCGGGACAGCTATGGCTACACCTTC. As protein: CASSPVIRDSYGYTF.

This clone was counted between two and nine times. This chain uses TRBV6-5 with TRBJ1-1, with 8 bases that match TRBD1. The J segment lost 0 bases and the V segment lost 2 bases, leaving 2 bases of the junction unmatched. The CDR3 has 15 residues. Germline CDR1 MNHEY, CDR2 SVGAGI. DNA for the CDR3: TGTGCCAGCAGTTACCTGACAGGGGTGAACACTGAAGCTTTCTTT. This sequence encodes CASSYLTGVNTEAFF.

This chain joins TRBV29-1 and TRBJ1-2; TRBD1 is a possible D gene (5 bases). Looked up from germline, CDR1 is SQVTM and CDR2 is ANQGSEA. The V and J ends lost 2 bases and 2 bases respectively, with 18 bases between them. The CDR3 spans 16 residues. The CDR3 is CSVEHNGAGQNYGYTF. In nucleotides, the CDR3 is TGCAGCGTTGAACACAATGGGGCAGGGCAAAACTATGGCTACACCTTC. Based on the CDR3 plus reference TRBV29-1 and TRBJ1-2, the full variable domain is SAVISQKPSRDICQRGTSLTIQCQVDSQVTMMFWYRQQPGQSLTLIATANQGSEATYESGFVIDKFPISRPNLTFSTLTVSNMSPEDSSIYLCSVEHNGAGQNYGYTFGSGTRLTVV.